This record concerns one T cell receptor beta chain sequence. CDR1 is SGHVS and CDR2 is FQNEAQ in the germline V gene. This CDR3 spans 14 amino acids. V dropped 4 bases and J dropped 14; count of bases not matched to a gene: 8. Data came from immunoSEQ multiplex PCR; TCRdb stores just in-frame clones and leaves some out. The sample lists some 95,000 clones; over 80% were seen once. This entry belongs to a study of T cell changes during pregnancy in multiple sclerosis. The clonotype comes from a female donor with multiple sclerosis, enrolled in a pregnancy study. The gene calls are TRBV7-8 and TRBJ2-5, with 15 bases aligning to TRBD2. The specimen comprised peripheral blood, sampled in the first trimester of pregnancy. Here the CDR3 DNA reads TGTGCCAGCAGCTCTCGGACTAGCGGGAGGGATCACTACTTC. Amino acids: CASSSRTSGRDHYF.